The 28 T cell receptor beta chains below were found in one sample sequenced in a study of T cells after yellow fever vaccination. In TCRdb, the 5' RACE reads were re-called with MiXCR into one record per CDR3 protein. The sample includes hundreds of thousands of distinct CDR3 sequences, 8.7% of them seen just once. Sample: PBMCs, taken on the day of the first yellow fever vaccination. The receptors originated from a man aged 18 to 30 who received the YFV17D yellow fever vaccine.

The chain employs TRBV29-1 and TRBJ1-1; a weak D match, TRBD1 (6 bases). The CDR3 is 10 residues long. The V end lost 7 bases, the J end lost 9 bases, and 12 bases lay between the germline ends. Germline CDR1 reads SQVTM; CDR2 reads ANQGSEA. This CDR3 reads CSARTEKAFF. The CDR3 bases are TGCAGCGCCAGGACAGAGAAAGCTTTCTTT. Using reference TRBV29-1 and TRBJ1-1 for the parts outside the CDR3, the full variable domain is SAVISQKPSRDICQRGTSLTIQCQVDSQVTMMFWYRQQPGQSLTLIATANQGSEATYESGFVIDKFPISRPNLTFSTLTVSNMSPEDSSIYLCSARTEKAFFGQGTRLTVV.

This clonotype has just a few counts. The chain couples TRBV10-3 to TRBJ2-5, with a weak D call TRBD2 (5 bases). Trimming took off 7 bases at V and 5 bases at J, with 14 bases between the two ends. Germline V gives CDR1 ENHRY, CDR2 SYGVKD. CDR3 size: 13 residues. The CDR3 spells CAIKRGSSETQYF. For the CDR3, the DNA is TGTGCCATCAAACGGGGATCCTCGGAGACCCAGTACTTC.

The J gene is TRBJ2-7, the V gene TRBV11-2, with D tentatively TRBD2 (7 bases). This CDR3 has 18 residues. Between the trimmed V and J ends, which lost 5 bases and 4 bases, there was a span of 27 bases. The germline CDR1 and CDR2 sequences are SGHAT and FQNNGV. This CDR3 is CASSPPPVRGAGVYEQYF. CDR3 in DNA: TGTGCCAGCAGCCCGCCGCCTGTTCGGGGGGCTGGCGTTTACGAGCAGTACTTC.

The CDR3 region is CASSSGGDSNQPQHF. CDR3 sequence (DNA): TGTGCCAGCAGCTCGGGTGGGGATAGCAATCAGCCCCAGCATTTT. The chain recombines TRBV5-4 with TRBJ1-5; D gene uncertain. Germline CDR1 and CDR2: SGHNT and YYREEE (reference sequence). V was trimmed by 3 bases and J by 0 bases, leaving 10 bases between them. The CDR3 sequence is 15 residues long. Combining the CDR3 with reference TRBV5-4 and TRBJ1-5 gives the whole variable domain ETGVTQSPTHLIKTRGQQVTLRCSSQSGHNTVSWYQQALGQGPQFIFQYYREEENGRGNFPPRFSGLQFPNYSSELNVNALELDDSALYLCASSSGGDSNQPQHFGDGTRLSIL.

This clonotype came up many times. The chain carries TRBV5-6 and TRBJ2-3, with a tentative D call TRBD1 (5 bases). The CDR3 runs to 16 residues. CDR1 and CDR2 (germline): SGHDT, YYEEEE. V was trimmed by 0 bases and J by 1 base, leaving 12 bases between them. The CDR3 reads CASSLGRQSRTDTQYF. CDR3 in DNA: TGTGCCAGCAGCTTGGGTAGACAGAGCCGCACAGATACGCAGTATTTT. Together with reference TRBV5-6 and TRBJ2-3, the CDR3 gives the full variable domain: DAGVTQSPTHLIKTRGQQVTLRCSPKSGHDTVSWYQQALGQGPQFIFQYYEEEERQRGNFPDRFSGHQFPNYSSELNVNALLLGDSALYLCASSLGRQSRTDTQYFGPGTRLTVL.

CDR3 protein: CASSLADGAWYV. The CDR3 DNA is TGTGCCAGCAGCTTAGCGGACGGGGCTTGGTACGTC. This rearrangement joins TRBV7-9 to TRBJ2-7; D tentatively reads TRBD1 or TRBD2 (5 bases each). Germline-derived CDR1 and CDR2 are SEHNR and FQNEAQ (reference sequence). Trimming shortened V by 0 bases and J by 12 bases, and 12 bases separated the two germline ends. The CDR3 spans 12 residues.

V is TRBV27 and J is TRBJ1-3; TRBD1 might be the D (5 bases). The CDR3 runs to 16 residues. With 1 base removed from V and 3 bases from J, the gap between germline ends came to 13 bases. The germline V gene has CDR1 MNHEY and CDR2 SMNVEV (reference sequence). The CDR3 region is CASSLCVRGDGNTIYF. Here the CDR3 DNA reads TGTGCCAGCAGTTTATGTGTACGGGGGGATGGAAACACCATATATTTT.

This chain connects TRBV12-3 or TRBV12-4 to TRBJ1-2, with D unclear. Trimming took off 5 bases at V and 6 bases at J, with 19 bases between the two ends. The CDR3 runs 15 residues. The CDR3 loop is CASSLGGYSLHGYTF. CDR3 nucleotides: TGTGCCAGCAGTCTAGGCGGGTACTCCCTCCATGGCTACACCTTC.

The CDR3 region is CASSVRDSKNIQYF. For the CDR3, the DNA is TGTGCCAGCAGCGTAAGGGACAGCAAAAACATTCAGTACTTC. This chain joins TRBV11-2 and TRBJ2-4, with TRBD1 matching 7 bases. Per the germline V gene, CDR1 is SGHAT and CDR2 is FQNNGV. The length of the CDR3 is 14 residues. The V and J ends lost 5 bases and 3 bases, in that order; junction bases with no gene match: 4.

This clonotype was picked up a small number of times. This chain uses TRBV4-3 with TRBJ2-7, with TRBD2 matching 8 bases. Trimming removed 2 bases from V and 6 bases from J; junction bases left unmatched: 9. CDR3 length equals 15 residues. Germline CDR1 is LGHNA and CDR2 is YSLEER. The CDR3 here is CASSQLGHRGGEQYV. The CDR3 region has the DNA TGCGCCAGCAGCCAACTCGGGCATCGGGGGGGCGAGCAGTACGTC.

This clonotype was seen more than once but under ten times. This chain links TRBV6-2 or TRBV6-3 with TRBJ2-2; D possibly corresponds to TRBD1 (5 bases). Germline V gene data show CDR1 as MNHEY and CDR2 as SVGEGT. The CDR3 contains 13 residues. V dropped 7 bases and J dropped 1 base, with 7 bases sitting between them. The CDR3 spells CASIDRNTGELFF. Here the CDR3 DNA reads TGTGCCAGCATAGACAGGAACACCGGGGAGCTGTTTTTT.

This chain links TRBV6-5 with TRBJ1-6; D possibly corresponds to TRBD1 (5 bases). CDR3 size: 14 residues. V lost 4 bases to trimming and J lost 7 bases, with 11 bases between them. Germline CDR1 and CDR2: MNHEY and SVGAGI. The CDR3 coding sequence is TGTGCCAGCAGTTGGGGGGAACGGAATTCACCCCTCCACTTT. Protein product: CASSWGERNSPLHF.

This clonotype was counted many times. The chain carries TRBV4-3 and TRBJ2-3, with 10 bases that match TRBD2. The CDR3 has 15 residues. Per germline, CDR1 LGHNA and CDR2 YSLEER. The V and J ends lost 0 bases and 6 bases, in that order; junction bases with no gene match: 3. The DNA for the CDR3 is TGCGCCAGCAGCCAAGAGGAGCGGGGGGGCGATACGCAGTATTTT. Translating gives CASSQEERGGDTQYF.

This clonotype has more than one count but fewer than ten. V usage is TRBV28 and J usage is TRBJ2-7, with 12 bases identical to TRBD2. The CDR3 is 15 amino acids. Germline values: CDR1 MDHEN, CDR2 SYDVKM. The J segment lost 7 bases and the V segment lost 6 bases, leaving 10 bases of the junction unmatched. Here the CDR3 DNA reads TGTGCCAGCAGCCTTGCTAGCGGGGGGGCTTGGGAGCAGTACGTC. This gives the protein CASSLASGGAWEQYV.

At least ten counts were recorded for this clonotype. This chain joins TRBV4-1 and TRBJ2-7, with D possibly matching TRBD2 (6 bases). The CDR3 consists of 15 residues. CDR1 is MGHRA and CDR2 is YSYEKL in the germline V gene. V shed 2 bases and J shed 2 bases, with 13 bases lying between them. The CDR3, as DNA: TGCGCCAGCAGCCAACGAGACGGGGGTGCCTACGAGCAGTACTTC. Its protein product is CASSQRDGGAYEQYF.

The chain uses TRBV11-2 and TRBJ2-2; D remains unclear. Germline assignment: CDR1 SGHAT and CDR2 FQNNGV. The length of the CDR3 is 15 residues. Deletions cut 4 bases from V and 6 bases from J, with 15 bases between. The CDR3 DNA follows: TGTGCCAGCAGCTATGTGGTCCCGGCGGCCGGGGAGCTGTTTTTT. Residues: CASSYVVPAAGELFF.

This clonotype was counted between two and nine times. This rearrangement joins TRBV12-3 or TRBV12-4 to TRBJ1-2; perhaps TRBD1 as D (5 bases). Deletions cut 7 bases from V and 4 bases from J, with 13 bases between. CDR3 length equals 13 residues. Here the CDR3 reads CASNPDNAYGYTF. Written as DNA, the CDR3 is TGTGCCAGCAACCCGGACAATGCCTATGGCTACACCTTC.

This clonotype has a handful of counts. The J gene is TRBJ1-2, the V gene TRBV12-3 or TRBV12-4, with D uncertain. Trimming left V 3 bases short and J 5 bases short, with 7 bases between. This CDR3 spans 12 amino acids. The CDR3 here is CASSFALYGYTF. DNA of the CDR3: TGTGCCAGCAGTTTCGCCCTATATGGCTACACCTTC.

This clonotype was counted a few times. The CDR3 end shows no conserved phenylalanine or tryptophan, and so a read error is likely. V usage is TRBV12-3 or TRBV12-4 and J usage is TRBJ2-7, with D uncertain. The CDR3 runs to 12 residues. V was trimmed by 6 bases and J by 0 bases, leaving 6 bases between them. The CDR3 reads CASRVSSYEQYL. In DNA, the CDR3 is TGTGCCAGCAGGGTCAGCTCCTACGAGCAGTACCTC.

This chain links TRBV5-5 with TRBJ1-6; D gene uncertain. The CDR3 length is 13 residues. Germline values: CDR1 SGHKS, CDR2 YYEKEE (reference sequence). Trimming left V 2 bases short and J 8 bases short, with 8 bases between. The CDR3 sequence: CASSFTEYSPLHF. The CDR3 DNA is TGTGCCAGCAGCTTCACAGAATATTCACCCCTCCACTTT.

This clonotype was counted a few times. The V call is TRBV6-1, the J call TRBJ1-2; possible D gene TRBD1, 5 bases. This CDR3 spans 13 amino acids. The germline V and J ends were trimmed by 6 bases and 4 bases, with 12 bases remaining between them. The germline CDR1 and CDR2 sequences are MNHNS and SASEGT. The CDR3 here is CASSEDIVYGYTF. CDR3 coding DNA: TGTGCCAGCAGCGAGGACATCGTCTATGGCTACACCTTC.

The rearrangement uses TRBV4-3 and TRBJ2-7; D uncertain. The CDR3 has 15 residues. Per germline, CDR1 LGHNA and CDR2 YSLEER. The ends were cut back, 0 bases at V and 0 bases at J, with 9 bases in the middle. The CDR3 here is CASSQDRELSYEQYF. In DNA form, the CDR3 reads TGCGCCAGCAGCCAAGACCGTGAACTCTCCTACGAGCAGTACTTC.

Ten or more counts support this clonotype. The rearrangement uses TRBV7-2 and TRBJ1-5; the D gene is possibly TRBD1 (5 bases). V was cut by 5 bases and J by 15 bases, with 20 bases left in between. In germline, CDR1 is SGHTA, CDR2 FQGNSA. This CDR3 comprises 13 residues. The CDR3 nucleotides are TGTGCCAGCAGCCCAAATGGGAGGGGAACTACGCATTTT. Protein: CASSPNGRGTTHF.

This clonotype has a handful of counts. The CDR3 DNA reads TGTGCCAGCAGCCAAGGGTACACTGAAGCTTTCTTT. Amino acid sequence: CASSQGYTEAFF. This rearrangement joins TRBV3-1 to TRBJ1-1, with no clear D. The germline V gene encodes CDR1 LGHDT and CDR2 YNNKEL (reference sequence). V lost 1 base and J lost 3, with 3 bases in between. This CDR3 region has 12 residues.

This clonotype has more than one count but fewer than ten. The V gene is TRBV29-1, the J gene TRBJ2-3, with a possible D match to TRBD2 (5 bases). The germline CDR1 and CDR2 sequences are SQVTM and ANQGSEA. The CDR3 loop spans 20 amino acids. Trimming removed 5 bases from V and 0 bases from J, with 30 bases in between. The CDR3 region is CSVLLKRGKSPRGSTDTQYF. The CDR3 coding sequence is TGCAGCGTTCTCCTAAAACGGGGAAAAAGTCCCCGGGGTAGCACAGATACGCAGTATTTT.

This clonotype has at least ten counts. This chain joins TRBV7-6 and TRBJ2-6; no firm D call. Germline-derived CDR1 and CDR2 are SGHVS and FNYEAQ. This CDR3 comprises 17 residues. V was cut by 2 bases and J by 0 bases, with 11 bases left in between. The CDR3 reads CASSLRSRTSGANVLTF. Here the CDR3 DNA reads TGTGCCAGCAGCTTACGGTCCAGGACCTCTGGGGCCAACGTCCTGACTTTC.

This clonotype was recorded many times. V usage is TRBV7-6 and J usage is TRBJ2-7, with D possibly being TRBD1 (5 bases). Germline V CDR1 and CDR2: SGHVS, FNYEAQ. V was trimmed by 5 bases and J by 0 bases, leaving 14 bases between them. This CDR3 is 15 amino acids long. The CDR3 loop is CASSHNPDSSYEQYF. CDR3 coding DNA: TGTGCCAGCAGCCATAACCCCGACAGCTCCTACGAGCAGTACTTC.

This clonotype turned up a few times. The rearrangement uses TRBV4-2 and TRBJ1-1, with D maybe TRBD1 (5 bases). Trimming shortened V by 3 bases and J by 0 bases, and 11 bases separated the two germline ends. Germline V gene lookup returns CDR1 LGHNA and CDR2 YNFKEQ. This CDR3 is built from 15 residues. CDR3 residues: CASSQHGDVNTEAFF. The CDR3 DNA follows: TGTGCCAGCAGCCAGCACGGGGACGTGAACACTGAAGCTTTCTTT.